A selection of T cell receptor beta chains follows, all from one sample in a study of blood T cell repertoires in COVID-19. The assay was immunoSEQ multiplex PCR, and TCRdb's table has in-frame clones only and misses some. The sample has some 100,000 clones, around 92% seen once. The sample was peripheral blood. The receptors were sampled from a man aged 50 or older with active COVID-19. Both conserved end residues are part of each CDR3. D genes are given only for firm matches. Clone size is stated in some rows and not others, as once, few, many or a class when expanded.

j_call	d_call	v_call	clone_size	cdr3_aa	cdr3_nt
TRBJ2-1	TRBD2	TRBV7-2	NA	CASSLTRTSGKNEQFF	TGTGCCAGCAGCTTAACTCGGACTAGCGGGAAGAATGAGCAGTTCTTC
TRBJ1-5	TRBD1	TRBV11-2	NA	CASSTGTGWEQPQHF	TGTGCCAGCAGCACCGGGACAGGGTGGGAACAGCCCCAGCATTTT
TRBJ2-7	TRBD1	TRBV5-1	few	CASSLGGQGAYEQYF	TGCGCCAGCAGCTTGGGGGGCCAGGGGGCCTACGAGCAGTACTTC
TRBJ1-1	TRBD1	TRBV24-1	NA	CATSDREDRVAEAFF	TGTGCCACCAGTGACCGCGAGGACAGGGTCGCTGAAGCTTTCTTT
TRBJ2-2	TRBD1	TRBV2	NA	CASRRQPTGTGIGELFF	TGTGCCAGCAGACGACAACCGACCGGGACAGGGATCGGGGAGCTGTTTTTT
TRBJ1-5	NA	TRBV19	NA	CASSISGRRGRSNQPQHF	TGTGCCAGTAGTATAAGTGGTAGGAGGGGTCGAAGCAATCAGCCCCAGCATTTT
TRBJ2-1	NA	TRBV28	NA	CASTRGNEQFF	TGTGCCAGCACGCGTGGCAATGAGCAGTTCTTC
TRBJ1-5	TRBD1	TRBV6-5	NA	CATKQGGNNQPQHF	TGTGCCACCAAACAGGGGGGGAACAATCAGCCCCAGCATTTT
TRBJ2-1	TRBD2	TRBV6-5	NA	CASSYESSGRYNEQFF	TGTGCCAGCAGTTACGAGTCTAGCGGGAGGTACAATGAGCAGTTCTTC
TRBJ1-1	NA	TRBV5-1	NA	CASSVDASRAFF	TGCGCCAGCAGCGTTGACGCTTCTAGAGCTTTCTTT
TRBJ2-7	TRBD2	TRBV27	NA	CASTGTKLSEQYF	TGTGCCAGCACCGGGACTAAACTAAGCGAGCAGTACTTC
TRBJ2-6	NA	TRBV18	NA	CASFTDSFSGANVLTF	TGTGCCAGCTTTACGGACAGCTTCTCTGGGGCCAACGTCCTGACTTTC
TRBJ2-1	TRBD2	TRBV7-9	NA	CASSLGREGMVNEQFF	TGTGCCAGCAGCTTAGGTCGGGAGGGGATGGTGAATGAGCAGTTCTTC
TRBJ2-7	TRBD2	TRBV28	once	CASSPSGRNSYEQYF	TGTGCCAGCAGTCCGAGCGGGAGGAATTCCTACGAGCAGTACTTC
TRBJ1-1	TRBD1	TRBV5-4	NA	CASSPGGLNTEAFF	TGTGCCAGCAGCCCAGGGGGCTTGAACACTGAAGCTTTCTTT
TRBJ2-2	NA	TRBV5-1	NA	CASSPLTGSNTGELFF	TGCGCCAGCAGCCCGCTCACGGGGTCCAACACCGGGGAGCTGTTTTTT
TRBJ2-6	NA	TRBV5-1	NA	CASSTGVLSGANVLTF	TGCGCCAGCAGCACCGGGGTCCTATCTGGGGCCAACGTCCTGACTTTC
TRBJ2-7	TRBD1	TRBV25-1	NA	CAIEGRGQRASSYEQYF	TGTGCCATCGAGGGCAGGGGGCAGCGAGCAAGCTCCTACGAGCAGTACTTC
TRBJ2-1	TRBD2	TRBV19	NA	CASSIEGGLAGVNEQFF	TGTGCCAGTAGTATAGAGGGAGGACTAGCGGGAGTAAATGAGCAGTTCTTC
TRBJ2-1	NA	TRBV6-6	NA	CASSYSLAAYNEQFF	TGTGCCAGCAGTTACTCGTTAGCGGCTTACAATGAGCAGTTCTTC
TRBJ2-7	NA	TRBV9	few	CASSVDWYSSYEQYF	TGTGCCAGCAGCGTAGATTGGTACAGCTCCTACGAGCAGTACTTC
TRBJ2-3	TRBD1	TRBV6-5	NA	CASTGTGTDTQYF	TGTGCCAGCACCGGGACAGGGACAGATACGCAGTATTTT
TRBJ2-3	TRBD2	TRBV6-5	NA	CASSTSGTGDTQYF	TGTGCCAGCAGTACTAGCGGCACAGGAGATACGCAGTATTTT
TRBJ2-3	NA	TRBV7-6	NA	CASSLPGRSTDTQYF	TGTGCCAGCAGCTTGCCAGGCCGTAGCACAGATACGCAGTATTTT
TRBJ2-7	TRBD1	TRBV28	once	CASSSGTGRYEQYF	TGTGCCAGCAGTTCCGGGACAGGGAGATACGAGCAGTACTTC
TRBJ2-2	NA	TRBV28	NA	CASTHRGRTGELFF	TGTGCCAGCACCCATCGGGGGAGGACCGGGGAGCTGTTTTTT
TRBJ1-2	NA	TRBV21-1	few	CASSKVGAGGYTF	TGTGCCAGCAGCAAAGTGGGGGCCGGTGGCTACACCTTC
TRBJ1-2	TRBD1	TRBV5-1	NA	CASSLGQGGGYTF	TGCGCCAGCAGCTTGGGACAGGGTGGAGGCTACACCTTC
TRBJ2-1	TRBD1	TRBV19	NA	CASSPVTGGKEQFF	TGTGCCAGTAGTCCGGTGACAGGGGGCAAGGAGCAGTTCTTC
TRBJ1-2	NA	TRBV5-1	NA	CASSLRGAANYGYTF	TGCGCCAGCAGCTTGCGCGGGGCAGCTAACTATGGCTACACCTTC
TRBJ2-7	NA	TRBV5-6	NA	CASSFGRGNEQYF	TGTGCCAGCAGCTTTGGAAGGGGGAACGAGCAGTACTTC
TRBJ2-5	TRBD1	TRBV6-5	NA	CASSYSRTGQETQYF	TGTGCCAGCAGTTACTCCCGGACAGGACAAGAGACCCAGTACTTC
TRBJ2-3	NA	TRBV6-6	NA	CAQGGDTQYF	TGTGCCCAAGGGGGAGATACGCAGTATTTT
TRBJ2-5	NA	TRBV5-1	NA	CASSLDQQETQYF	TGCGCCAGCAGCTTGGATCAACAAGAGACCCAGTACTTC
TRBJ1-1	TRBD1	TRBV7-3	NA	CASSLSRDRGRSGTEAFF	TGTGCCAGCAGCTTAAGTAGGGACAGGGGGCGATCCGGCACTGAAGCTTTCTTT
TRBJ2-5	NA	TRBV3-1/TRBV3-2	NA	CASSHFRGGETQYF	TGTGCCAGCAGCCATTTTAGGGGAGGCGAGACCCAGTACTTC
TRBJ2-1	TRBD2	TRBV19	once	CASSILAGVNNEQFF	TGTGCCAGTAGTATATTGGCGGGAGTCAATAATGAGCAGTTCTTC
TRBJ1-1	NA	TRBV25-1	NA	CASSSRMNTEAFF	TGTGCCAGCAGTTCCCGTATGAACACTGAAGCTTTCTTT
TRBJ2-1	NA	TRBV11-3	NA	CASSLDPSYNEQFF	TGTGCCAGCAGCTTAGATCCTTCCTACAATGAGCAGTTCTTC
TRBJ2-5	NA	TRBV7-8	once	CASSFPPESRGGETQYF	TGTGCCAGCAGCTTCCCCCCGGAAAGCCGCGGAGGGGAGACCCAGTACTTC
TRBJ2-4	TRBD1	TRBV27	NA	CASSLWSQGENIQYF	TGTGCCAGCAGTTTATGGTCCCAGGGGGAAAACATTCAGTACTTC
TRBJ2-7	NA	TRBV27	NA	CASSLGESYEQYF	TGTGCCAGCAGTTTAGGGGAGTCCTACGAGCAGTACTTC
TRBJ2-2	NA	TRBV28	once	CASSFITTSFAGELFF	TGTGCCAGCAGTTTTATCACGACTAGTTTCGCCGGGGAGCTGTTTTTT
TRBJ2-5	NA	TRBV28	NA	CASKESPETQYF	TGTGCCAGCAAGGAGAGTCCAGAGACCCAGTACTTC
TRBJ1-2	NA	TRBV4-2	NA	CASSQETTSGGYTF	TGTGCCAGCAGCCAAGAAACGACAAGCGGTGGCTACACCTTC
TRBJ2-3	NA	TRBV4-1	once	CASSQGFMSSETTDTQYF	TGCGCCAGCAGCCAAGGCTTTATGTCTAGCGAAACCACAGATACGCAGTATTTT
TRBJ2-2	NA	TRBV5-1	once	CASSLEWGPTGELFF	TGCGCCAGCAGCTTGGAGTGGGGGCCGACCGGGGAGCTGTTTTTT
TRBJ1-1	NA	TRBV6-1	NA	CASSESTPNTEAFF	TGTGCCAGCAGTGAGTCGACACCGAACACTGAAGCTTTCTTT
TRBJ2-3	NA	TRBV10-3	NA	CAISGHTTENTQYF	TGTGCCATCAGTGGCCATACGACAGAAAATACGCAGTATTTT
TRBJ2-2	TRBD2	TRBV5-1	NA	CASSLNTLAGVRTGELFF	TGCGCCAGCAGCTTGAATACTCTAGCGGGAGTTAGAACCGGGGAGCTGTTTTTT
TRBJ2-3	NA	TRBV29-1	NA	CSVDAADTQYF	TGCAGCGTTGATGCGGCAGATACGCAGTATTTT
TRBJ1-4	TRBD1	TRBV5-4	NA	CASSRKQGVGEKLFF	TGTGCCAGCAGCCGAAAACAGGGGGTGGGAGAAAAACTGTTTTTT
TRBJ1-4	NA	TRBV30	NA	CAWSLSRGEKLFF	TGTGCCTGGAGTCTTTCGAGGGGGGAAAAACTGTTTTTT
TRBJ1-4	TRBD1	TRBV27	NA	CASSLRDSNEKLFF	TGTGCCAGCAGTCTCCGGGACAGTAATGAAAAACTGTTTTTT
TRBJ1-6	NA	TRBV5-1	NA	CASSLAGENSPLHF	TGCGCCAGCAGCTTGGCAGGGGAAAATTCACCCCTCCACTTT